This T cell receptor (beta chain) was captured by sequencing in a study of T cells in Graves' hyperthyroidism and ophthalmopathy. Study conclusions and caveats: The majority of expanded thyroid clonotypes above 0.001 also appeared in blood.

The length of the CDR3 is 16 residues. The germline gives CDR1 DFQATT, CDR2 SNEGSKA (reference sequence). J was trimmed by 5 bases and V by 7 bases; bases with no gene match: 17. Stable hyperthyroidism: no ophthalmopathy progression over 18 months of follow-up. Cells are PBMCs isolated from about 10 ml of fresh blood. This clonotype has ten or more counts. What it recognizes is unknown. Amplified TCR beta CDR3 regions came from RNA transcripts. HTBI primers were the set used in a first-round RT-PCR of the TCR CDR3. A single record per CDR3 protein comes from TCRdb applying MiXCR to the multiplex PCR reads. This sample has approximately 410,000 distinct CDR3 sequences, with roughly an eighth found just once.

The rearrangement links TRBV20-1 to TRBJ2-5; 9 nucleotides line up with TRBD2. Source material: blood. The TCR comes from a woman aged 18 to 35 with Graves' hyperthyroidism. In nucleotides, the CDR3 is TGCAGTGTTAGTCCTTACTGGGGCGGGAGGGAGGAGACCCAGTACTTC. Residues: CSVSPYWGGREETQYF.